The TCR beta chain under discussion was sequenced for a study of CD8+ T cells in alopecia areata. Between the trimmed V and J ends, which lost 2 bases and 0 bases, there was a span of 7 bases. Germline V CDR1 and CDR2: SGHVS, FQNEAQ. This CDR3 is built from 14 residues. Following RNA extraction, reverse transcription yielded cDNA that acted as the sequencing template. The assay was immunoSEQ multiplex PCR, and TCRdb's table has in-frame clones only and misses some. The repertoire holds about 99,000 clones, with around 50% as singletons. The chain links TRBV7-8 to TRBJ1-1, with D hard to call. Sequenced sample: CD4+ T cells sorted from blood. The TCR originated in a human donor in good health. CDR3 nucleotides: TGTGCCAGCAGCTTACAGGCCATGAACACTGAAGCTTTCTTT. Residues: CASSLQAMNTEAFF.